This TCR beta chain was recorded in a study of shared clonotypes between healthy human individuals. Profiled with immunoSEQ multiplex PCR; TCRdb holds only in-frame clones, not every one. Of some 2,500,000 clones listed, 93% are singletons. The sample holds one count of this clone. The V gene lost 11 bases and the J gene lost 1 base, with 14 bases spanning the gap. This CDR3 is 14 amino acids long. CDR1 and CDR2 (germline): SNHLY, FYNNEI. The source material was naive CD4+ T cells from PBMCs. Subset indicated: CD45RA+ positively selected. The V call is TRBV2, the J call TRBJ2-2; D perhaps matches TRBD1 (6 bases). The receptor's source is a man younger than 35 in good health. Some clones in this sample may be carry-over from other donors' samples. CDR3 amino acids: CAGLPGQNTGELFF. CDR3 DNA: TGTGCCGGGCTGCCGGGACAGAACACCGGGGAGCTGTTTTTT.